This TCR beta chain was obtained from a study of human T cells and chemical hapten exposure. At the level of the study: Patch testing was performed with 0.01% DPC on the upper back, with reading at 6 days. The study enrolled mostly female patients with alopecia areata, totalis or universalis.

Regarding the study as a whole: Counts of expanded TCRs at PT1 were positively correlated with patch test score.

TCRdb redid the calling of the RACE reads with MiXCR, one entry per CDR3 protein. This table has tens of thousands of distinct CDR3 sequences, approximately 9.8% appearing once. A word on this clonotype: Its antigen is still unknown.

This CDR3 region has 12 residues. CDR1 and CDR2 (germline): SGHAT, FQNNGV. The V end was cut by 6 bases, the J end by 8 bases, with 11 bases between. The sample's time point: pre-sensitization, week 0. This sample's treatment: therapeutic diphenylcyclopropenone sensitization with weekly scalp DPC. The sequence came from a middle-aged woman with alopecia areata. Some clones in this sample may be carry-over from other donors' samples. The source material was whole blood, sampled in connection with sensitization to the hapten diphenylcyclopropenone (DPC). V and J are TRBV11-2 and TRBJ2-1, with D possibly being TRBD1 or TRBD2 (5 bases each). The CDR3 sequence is CASSILGDEQFF. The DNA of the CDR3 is TGTGCCAGCAGTATCCTGGGGGATGAGCAGTTCTTC.